This TCR beta chain was captured in a study of T cell changes during pregnancy in multiple sclerosis. The assay was immunoSEQ multiplex PCR, and TCRdb's table has in-frame clones only and misses some. The sample has fewer than 45,000 clones; approximately 91% are singletons. This clone has just one count. This CDR3 spans 16 amino acids. Trimming shortened V by 6 bases and J by 10 bases, and 22 bases separated the two germline ends. Germline CDR1 is MNHNY and CDR2 is SVGAGI (reference sequence). The material sequenced was peripheral blood, taken in the second trimester of pregnancy. This sequence was found in a female donor in good health, enrolled as a control in a pregnancy study. V gene TRBV6-6 combines with J gene TRBJ1-6, with a tentative D call TRBD1 (6 bases). The CDR3 DNA reads as TGTGCCAGCAGCCCGCTCAGGACAGCCGTAGGCTCACCCCTCCACTTT. As protein: CASSPLRTAVGSPLHF.